These T cell receptor beta chains were read from a single sample in a study of cytomegalovirus exposure and HLA in healthy donors. Sequencing was performed with immunoSEQ multiplex PCR; in TCRdb, only in-frame clones are kept and a portion is missing. The sample carries tens of thousands of clones, 70% to 80% recorded once. The sample taken for sequencing was PBMCs. The receptors shown here come from a woman aged 45-60 years in good health and CMV-seropositive. The CDR3 runs from the conserved cysteine through the conserved F or W. Fields, in order: clone size, V gene, D gene, J gene, CDR3 DNA, CDR3 protein. A D gene is named only where the DNA matches it firmly. Size tells how often a clone was seen (once, few, many) or the class of an expanded clone, and some rows leave it out.

once	TRBV14	.	TRBJ2-7	TGTGCCAGCAGCCGGCAGGGTAACGAGCAGTACTTC	CASSRQGNEQYF
.	TRBV9	TRBD2	TRBJ2-7	TGTGCCAGCAGCGTAGGATCGGGAGGCACCGGCGAGCAGTACTTC	CASSVGSGGTGEQYF
.	TRBV5-1	.	TRBJ1-3	TGCGCCAGCAGCTTGGCCCCGGGGACTGGAAACACCATATATTTT	CASSLAPGTGNTIYF
few	TRBV6-5	.	TRBJ1-1	TGTGCCAGCAGTTACGGGACGGGAGGTGAAGCTTTCTTT	CASSYGTGGEAFF
.	TRBV6-5	.	TRBJ1-1	TGTGCCAGCAGCTCGACAGGGAACACTGAAGCTTTCTTT	CASSSTGNTEAFF
.	TRBV14	.	TRBJ1-3	TGTGCCAGCAGCCAAGTTCAGGGCCCTGGAAACACCATATATTTT	CASSQVQGPGNTIYF
.	TRBV4-3	.	TRBJ2-3	TGCGCCAGCAGCCAAGTTGGGGGCTGGGATACGCAGTATTTT	CASSQVGGWDTQYF
.	TRBV7-3	TRBD1	TRBJ1-2	TGTGCCAGCAGCACCGCAGGGGGCTTGGGCTACACCTTC	CASSTAGGLGYTF
.	TRBV7-9	.	TRBJ2-7	TGTGCCAGCAGCTTTATCTACGAGCAGTACTTC	CASSFIYEQYF
.	TRBV13	TRBD1	TRBJ1-4	TGTGCCAGCAGCTCGTGGACAGGGGGTAATGAAAAACTGTTTTTT	CASSSWTGGNEKLFF
few	TRBV5-1	.	TRBJ1-1	TGCGCCAGCAGCTTGATGGTTAGTGACACTGAAGCTTTCTTT	CASSLMVSDTEAFF
.	TRBV11-2	.	TRBJ2-3	TGTGCCAGCAGCTTAGAACAGGGTTTAAGGCCAGATACGCAGTATTTT	CASSLEQGLRPDTQYF
.	TRBV4-3	.	TRBJ2-7	TGCGCCAGCAGCCAAGACTACTCCGGGGTCTCCTACGAGCAGTACTTC	CASSQDYSGVSYEQYF
.	TRBV7-2	.	TRBJ1-5	TGTGCCAGCAGCTTAGACAGTTATAGCAATCAGCCCCAGCATTTT	CASSLDSYSNQPQHF
.	TRBV4-3	.	TRBJ1-6	TGCGCCAGCAGCCAGGTACAGGGTAATTCACCCCTCCACTTT	CASSQVQGNSPLHF
.	TRBV28	.	TRBJ1-6	TGTGCCACCCAAATTAGATACCTTAATTCACCCCTCCACTTT	CATQIRYLNSPLHF
.	TRBV7-8	TRBD1	TRBJ1-4	TGTGCCAGCCGACAGGGGGCAACTAATGAAAAACTGTTTTTT	CASRQGATNEKLFF
.	TRBV11-2	.	TRBJ1-3	TGTGCCAGCAGCTTAGGTCGCAGGTCCCTCTCTGGAAACACCATATATTTT	CASSLGRRSLSGNTIYF
.	TRBV2	TRBD2	TRBJ2-5	TGTGCCAGCAGTGAAGGGGTTAGCGGGGAGACCCAGTACTTC	CASSEGVSGETQYF
.	TRBV28	.	TRBJ2-1	TGTGCCAGCAGTTTTCGGTATGAGCAGTTCTTC	CASSFRYEQFF
many	TRBV11-2	.	TRBJ1-6	TGTGCCAGCAGCCCATCAGGGGCAGTTGGCTCACCCCTCCACTTT	CASSPSGAVGSPLHF
.	TRBV4-1	.	TRBJ1-2	TGCGCCAGCCGGGAGACAAACCCCTTATATGGCTACACCTTC	CASRETNPLYGYTF
.	TRBV7-9	TRBD1	TRBJ1-1	TGTGCCAGCGACAGGGGGCTGGCGAACACTGAAGCTTTCTTT	CASDRGLANTEAFF
.	TRBV27	.	TRBJ2-1	TGTGCCAGCGGATTCAGCTCTTCAACGGGGAATGAGCAGTTCTTC	CASGFSSSTGNEQFF
once	TRBV19	.	TRBJ2-7	TGTGCCAGTAGTGAATACCCCGGAGACGAGCAGTACTTC	CASSEYPGDEQYF
.	TRBV27	.	TRBJ1-2	TGTGCCAGCAGTCTCGGGGTTAACTATGGCTACACCTTC	CASSLGVNYGYTF
.	TRBV6-5	.	TRBJ1-1	TGTGCCAGCTGTTCTCGAGGGGGCACTGAAGCTTTCTTT	CASCSRGGTEAFF
.	TRBV10-3	TRBD1	TRBJ2-5	TGTGCCATAAGGACAGGGGAGGCAGAGACCCAGTACTTC	CAIRTGEAETQYF
.	TRBV14	TRBD1	TRBJ2-1	TGTGCCAGCAGCCAAGATCACCGAGGACAGGGGTACAATGAGCAGTTCTTC	CASSQDHRGQGYNEQFF
few	TRBV7-7	.	TRBJ2-5	TGTGCCAGCAGCTTAAACGTGCTGGGGGGCCAAGAGACCCAGTACTTC	CASSLNVLGGQETQYF
.	TRBV7-7	.	TRBJ2-3	TGTGCCAGCAGCTTATGGGAGAGCACAGATACGCAGTATTTT	CASSLWESTDTQYF